This TCR beta chain originates from a study of T cell clones after liver transplantation. Across the study: TCRbeta sequencing after a pre-transplant mixed lymphocyte reaction identified graft-donor-reactive clones, later tracked in post-transplant blood. Without induction therapy, subjects received standard immunosuppression until 12-24 months post-transplant. Blood was drawn pre-transplant, before withdrawal, and after full or failed withdrawal.

The V end was cut by 4 bases, the J end by 9 bases, with 10 bases between. CDR1 and CDR2 from the germline V gene are SGHNT and YENEEA. The CDR3 runs 12 residues. TCRdb's table, derived via immunoSEQ multiplex PCR, lists solely in-frame clones and lacks some. The sample yields 35,000 to 45,000 clones, 70% to 90% seen once. This sequence was found in a human patient who received a liver transplant. The T cells may partly be graft donor cells. The starting material was CD4+ T cells from blood, obtained 24 months after liver transplant. The J gene is TRBJ2-1, the V gene TRBV11-3; D not certain. As DNA, the CDR3 is TGTGCCAGCAGCTCTACTCCCGGTGAGCAGTTCTTC. Amino acid sequence: CASSSTPGEQFF.